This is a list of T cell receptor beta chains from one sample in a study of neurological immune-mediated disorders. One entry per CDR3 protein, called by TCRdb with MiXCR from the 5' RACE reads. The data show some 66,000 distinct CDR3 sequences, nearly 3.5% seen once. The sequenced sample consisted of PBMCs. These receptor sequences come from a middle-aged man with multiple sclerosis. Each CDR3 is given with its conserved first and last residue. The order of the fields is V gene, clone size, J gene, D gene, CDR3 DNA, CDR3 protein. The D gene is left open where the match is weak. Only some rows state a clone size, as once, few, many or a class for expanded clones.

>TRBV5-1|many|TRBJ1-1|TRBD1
TGCGCCAGCAGCCCCCAGGGGGTAGGAACTGAAGCTTTCTTT
CASSPQGVGTEAFF
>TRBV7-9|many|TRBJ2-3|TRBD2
TGTGCCGGGACCGGGGCTAGCGGGACACGCACAGATACGCAGTATTTT
CAGTGASGTRTDTQYF
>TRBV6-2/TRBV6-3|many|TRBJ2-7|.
TGTGCCAGCAGTGTACAGGTTACCTACGAGCAGTACTTC
CASSVQVTYEQYF
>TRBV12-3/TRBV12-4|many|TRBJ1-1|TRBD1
TGTGCCAGCAGCCGGGACAGCGCTGAAGCTTTCTTT
CASSRDSAEAFF
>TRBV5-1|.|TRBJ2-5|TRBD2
TGCGCCAGCAGCTCGGGGACTAGCGGGAGACACCAAGAGACCCAGTACTTC
CASSSGTSGRHQETQYF
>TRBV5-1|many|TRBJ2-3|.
TGCGCCAGCAGAATCGGGGGCTCCCTCAGCACAGATACGCAGTATTTT
CASRIGGSLSTDTQYF
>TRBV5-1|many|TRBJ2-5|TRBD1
TGCGCCAGCAGCTTGGCTTACACAGGGGGGCAAGAGACCCAGTACTTC
CASSLAYTGGQETQYF
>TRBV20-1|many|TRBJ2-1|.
TGCAGTGCTCCCCGGGTCGGGGTTCAGAATGAGCAGTTCTTC
CSAPRVGVQNEQFF
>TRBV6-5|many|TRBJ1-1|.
TGTGCCAGCAGTTACTGGTCAGAGGCAGCTGAAGCTTTCTTT
CASSYWSEAAEAFF
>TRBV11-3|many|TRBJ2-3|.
TGTGCCAGCAGCGAGGGTCGGGCCACCGATACGCAGTATTTT
CASSEGRATDTQYF
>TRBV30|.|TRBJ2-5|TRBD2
TGTGCCTGGAGTGAATGGGGGGGTCTCCGAGAGACCCAGTACTTC
CAWSEWGGLRETQYF
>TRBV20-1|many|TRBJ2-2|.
TGCAGTGCTGGGCCGCGGGGCGGCACCGGGGAGCTGTTTTTT
CSAGPRGGTGELFF
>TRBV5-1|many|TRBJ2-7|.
TGCGCCACCGCGAGCGCAGGGCCGGGGGACGAGCAGTACTTC
CATASAGPGDEQYF
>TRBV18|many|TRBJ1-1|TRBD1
TGTGCCAGCTTACTGACAGGGGGTGGAGGCACTGAAGCTTTCTTT
CASLLTGGGGTEAFF
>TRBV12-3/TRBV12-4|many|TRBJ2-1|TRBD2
TGTGCCAGCAGTGGACTAGCGGGAGGGTCCTACAATGAGCAGTTCTTC
CASSGLAGGSYNEQFF
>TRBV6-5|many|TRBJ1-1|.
TGTGCCAGCAGTACCGGGACCGCTTTAGCTTTCTTT
CASSTGTALAFF
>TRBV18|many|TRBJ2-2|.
TGTGCCAGCTCACCGACCGGGGTCCACACCGGGGAGCTGTTTTTT
CASSPTGVHTGELFF
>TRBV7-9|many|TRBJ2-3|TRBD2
TGTGCCAGCAGCTTTGGACTAGCGGGCACAGATACGCAGTATTTT
CASSFGLAGTDTQYF
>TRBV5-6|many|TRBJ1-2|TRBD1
TGTGCCAGCAGCCGACAGGGGCCTAACTATGGCTACACCTTC
CASSRQGPNYGYTF
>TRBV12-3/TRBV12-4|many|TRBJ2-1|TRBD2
TGTGCCAGCAGACGACTAGCGGGATCTCAAAATGAGCAGTTCTTC
CASRRLAGSQNEQFF
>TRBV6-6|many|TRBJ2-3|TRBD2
TGTGCCAGCAGTTACTCGAGATCGGCTAGCGGGGGTACAGATACGCAGTATTTT
CASSYSRSASGGTDTQYF
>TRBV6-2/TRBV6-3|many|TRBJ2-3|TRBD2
TGTGCCAGCACTGAGCGGGGTAGCACAGATACGCAGTATTTT
CASTERGSTDTQYF
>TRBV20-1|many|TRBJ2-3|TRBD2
TGCAGTGCTAGCTCATCAGCGGGAGTTAGCACAGATACGCAGTATTTT
CSASSSAGVSTDTQYF
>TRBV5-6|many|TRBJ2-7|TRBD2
TGTGCCAGCAGCTTGACTAGCGGGAGTCTGTACGAGCAGTACTTC
CASSLTSGSLYEQYF
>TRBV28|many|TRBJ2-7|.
TGTGCCAGCACCCTAGGTGGGTTCAGCTACTACGAGCAGTACTTC
CASTLGGFSYYEQYF
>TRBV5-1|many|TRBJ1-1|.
TGCGCCAGCAGCACTGGTAGGGGATTCATGAACACTGAAGCTTTCTTT
CASSTGRGFMNTEAFF
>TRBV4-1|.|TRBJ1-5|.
TGCGCCAGCAGCCAAGATCGGCAGGAGCCCAATAAGACCCAGAATTTT
CASSQDRQEPNKTQNF
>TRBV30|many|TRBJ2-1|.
TGTGCCTGGAGTGCCCCCGGACAGAATGAGCAGTTCTTC
CAWSAPGQNEQFF
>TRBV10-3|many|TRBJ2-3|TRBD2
TGTGCCATCAGTCCGAGCACCGGGACTAGCGGCACAGATACGCAGTATTTT
CAISPSTGTSGTDTQYF
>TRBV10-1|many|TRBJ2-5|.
TGCGCCACTGGGAACGGCGAGACCCAGTACTTC
CATGNGETQYF
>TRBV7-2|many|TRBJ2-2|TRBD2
TGTGCCAGCAGCTCGCTCGGGGGGTCCACCGGGGAGCTGTTTTTT
CASSSLGGSTGELFF
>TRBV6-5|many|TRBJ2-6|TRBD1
TGTGCCAGCAGTTACGAGGGGGCTGCGGCCAACGTCCTGACTTTC
CASSYEGAAANVLTF
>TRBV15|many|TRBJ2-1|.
TGTGCCACCAGTTATGGGGAGTCCTACAATGAGCAGTTCTTC
CATSYGESYNEQFF
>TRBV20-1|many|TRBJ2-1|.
TGCAGTGCTAGGAAAGACGGACTCCTAAACAATGAGCAGTTCTTC
CSARKDGLLNNEQFF
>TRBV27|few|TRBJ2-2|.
TGTGCCAGCAGCCAAGGGTCAGGGTATTACACCGGGGAGCTGTTTTTT
CASSQGSGYYTGELFF
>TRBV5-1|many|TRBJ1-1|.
TGCGCCAGCAGCTCCCCAGGAAACACTGAAGCTTTCTTT
CASSSPGNTEAFF
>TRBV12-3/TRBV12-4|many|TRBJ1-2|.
TGTGCCAGCAACTGGGGGGGGAATGCTGGCTACACCTTC
CASNWGGNAGYTF
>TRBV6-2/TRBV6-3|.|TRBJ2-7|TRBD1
TGTGCCAGCAGTTACCGGAGACAGGGCTCCTACGAGCAGTACTTC
CASSYRRQGSYEQYF
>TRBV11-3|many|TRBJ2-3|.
TGTGCCAGCAGCTTAGACAGGGATACAGATACGCAGTATTTT
CASSLDRDTDTQYF
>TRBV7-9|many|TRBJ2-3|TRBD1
TGTGCCATCTCCTCGGACAGGGTATCGGGCACAGATACGCAGTATTTT
CAISSDRVSGTDTQYF
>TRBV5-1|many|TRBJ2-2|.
TGCGCCAGCAGCTCCACCGAGACCGGGGAGCTGTTTTTT
CASSSTETGELFF
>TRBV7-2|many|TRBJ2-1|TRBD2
TGTGCCAGCAGCTTGGGGACTAGCATTAATGAGCAGTTCTTC
CASSLGTSINEQFF
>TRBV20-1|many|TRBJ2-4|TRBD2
TGCAGTGCGGAGGGGACGGGACTAGCGGTCAAAAACATTCAGTACTTC
CSAEGTGLAVKNIQYF
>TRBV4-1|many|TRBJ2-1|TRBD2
TGCGCCAGCAGCCCTCTAGCGGGGGGGCGGAATGAGCAGTTCTTC
CASSPLAGGRNEQFF
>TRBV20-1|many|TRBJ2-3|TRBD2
TGCAGTGCTAGACCGCTTCGGGGGACTAGTCTAGATACGCAGTATTTT
CSARPLRGTSLDTQYF
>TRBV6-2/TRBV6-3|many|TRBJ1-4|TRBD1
TGTGCCTTGAGGGACAGCGCTAATGAAAAACTGTTTTTT
CALRDSANEKLFF
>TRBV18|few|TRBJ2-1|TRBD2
TGTGCCAGCTCACAGACTAGCGTAAAGGGCAATGAGCAGTTCTTC
CASSQTSVKGNEQFF
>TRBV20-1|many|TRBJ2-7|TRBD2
TGCAGTGCTAGAGATGGCAGCGGGAGAACCTACGAGCAGTACTTC
CSARDGSGRTYEQYF
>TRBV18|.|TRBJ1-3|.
TGTGCCAGCTCACCAGCAGGGAACGGAAACACCATATATTTT
CASSPAGNGNTIYF
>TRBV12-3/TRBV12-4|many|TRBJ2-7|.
TGTGCCAGCAGGGGCAGGGCCAACTACGAGCAGTACTTC
CASRGRANYEQYF
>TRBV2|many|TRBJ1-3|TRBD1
TGTGCCAGCAGTGAGGCAGGGGGATTTACTGGAAACACCATATATTTT
CASSEAGGFTGNTIYF
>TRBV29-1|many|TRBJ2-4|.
TGCAGCGTTAAAGACCTAGCCAAAAACATTCAGTACTTC
CSVKDLAKNIQYF
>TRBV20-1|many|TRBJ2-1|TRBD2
TGCAGTGCTCTTCTATCAAAAACTATAGCGGGAGTTCAGAATGAGCAGTTCTTC
CSALLSKTIAGVQNEQFF
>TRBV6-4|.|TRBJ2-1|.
TGTGCCAGCAGTGACGGGGACCCCTACAATGAGCAGTTCTTC
CASSDGDPYNEQFF
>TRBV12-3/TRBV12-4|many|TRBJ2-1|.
TGTGCCAGCAGCCCACAGGGACGAAGGGATAATGAGCAGTTCTTC
CASSPQGRRDNEQFF
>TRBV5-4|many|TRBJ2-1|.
TGTGCCAGCAGCCTGCCCCGCGATGAGCAGTTCTTC
CASSLPRDEQFF
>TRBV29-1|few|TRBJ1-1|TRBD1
TGCAGCGTGAGGGACAGGGGGAACACTGAAGCTTTCTTT
CSVRDRGNTEAFF
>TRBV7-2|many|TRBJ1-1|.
TGTGCCAGCAGCTTAGAGGAGGGGGTAACTGAAGCTTTCTTT
CASSLEEGVTEAFF
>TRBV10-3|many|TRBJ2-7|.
TGTGCCATCAGCGAGACAGCCGACTACGAGCAGTACTTC
CAISETADYEQYF
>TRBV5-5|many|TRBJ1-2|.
TGTGCCAGCAGCGTTGGACCGACCGAGGACTATGGCTACACCTTC
CASSVGPTEDYGYTF